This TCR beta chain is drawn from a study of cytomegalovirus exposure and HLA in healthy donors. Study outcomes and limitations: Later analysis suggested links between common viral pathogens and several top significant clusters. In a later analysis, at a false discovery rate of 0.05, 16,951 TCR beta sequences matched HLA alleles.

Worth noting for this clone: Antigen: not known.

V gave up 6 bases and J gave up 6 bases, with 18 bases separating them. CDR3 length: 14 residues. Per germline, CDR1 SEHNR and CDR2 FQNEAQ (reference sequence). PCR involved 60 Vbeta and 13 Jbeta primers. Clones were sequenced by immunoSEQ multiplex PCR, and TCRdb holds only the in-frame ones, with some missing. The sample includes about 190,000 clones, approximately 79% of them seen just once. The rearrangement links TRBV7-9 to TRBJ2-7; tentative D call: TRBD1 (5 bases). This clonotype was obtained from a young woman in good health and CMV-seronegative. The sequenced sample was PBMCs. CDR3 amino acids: CASSPDLQGFEQYF. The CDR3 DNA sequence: TGTGCCAGCAGTCCAGACCTGCAGGGATTCGAGCAGTACTTC.